A single sample is the source of the 30 T cell receptor beta chains below, sequenced in a study of T-cell reconstitution after alpha-beta-depleted transplantation in children. This sample's TCRbeta library carried unique molecular identifier barcodes. A single record per CDR3 protein comes from TCRdb applying MiXCR to the PCR reads. The sample shows about 980,000 distinct CDR3 sequences, roughly 29% of them seen only once. The source material was PBMCs, mostly from graft donor cells, sampled 360 days after TCRalphabeta/CD19-depleted stem cell transplant. The receptors originated from a boy in the first two years of life who had a stem cell transplant for SCID, so the T cells may come from the graft donor.

The J gene is TRBJ2-7, the V gene TRBV4-2; D possibly corresponds to TRBD2 (5 bases). The ends were cut back, 3 bases at V and 6 bases at J, with 15 bases in the middle. CDR3 length equals 14 residues. Germline V lookup: CDR1 LGHNA, CDR2 YNFKEQ. DNA of the CDR3: TGTGCCAGCAGCCACGGACTTCCTCTTATCGAGCAGTACTTC. This encodes CASSHGLPLIEQYF.

The CDR3 DNA is TGTGCCAGCAGCGTAGAGGCAGGAGGGAATGAGCAGTTCTTC. Protein product: CASSVEAGGNEQFF. The gene calls are TRBV9 and TRBJ2-1, with TRBD2 as a possible D gene (6 bases). CDR3 length: 14 residues. V gave up 0 bases and J gave up 7 bases, with 11 bases separating them. The germline V gene has CDR1 SGDLS and CDR2 YYNGEE. The full variable domain, its missing parts supplied by reference TRBV9 and TRBJ2-1, is DSGVTQTPKHLITATGQRVTLRCSPRSGDLSVYWYQQSLDQGLQFLIQYYNGEERAKGNILERFSAQQFPDLHSELNLSSLELGDSALYFCASSVEAGGNEQFFGPGTRLTVL.

This chain uses TRBV4-2 with TRBJ1-2; the D is unclear. The CDR3 spans 11 residues. The ends were cut back, 4 bases at V and 8 bases at J, with 8 bases in the middle. The germline CDR1 and CDR2 sequences are LGHNA and YNFKEQ. The CDR3: CASSRGGGYTF. CDR3 bases: TGTGCCAGCAGCCGAGGTGGGGGCTACACCTTC.

This chain uses TRBV28 with TRBJ1-1; D unclear. The CDR3 runs 13 residues. V lost 3 bases to trimming and J lost 7 bases, with 12 bases between them. Germline V gene sequence: CDR1 MDHEN, CDR2 SYDVKM. The CDR3 DNA reads as TGTGCCAGCAGTTTCCAAAATGAGAATGAAGCTTTCTTT. Translation: CASSFQNENEAFF.

The sample holds a few counts of this clonotype. The rearrangement uses TRBV20-1 and TRBJ2-7; no clear D gene. The germline V gene encodes CDR1 DFQATT and CDR2 SNEGSKA (reference sequence). With 4 bases removed from V and 4 bases from J, the gap between germline ends came to 11 bases. The CDR3 consists of 12 residues. CDR3 loop: CSATEVGYEQYF. CDR3 nucleotide sequence: TGCAGTGCTACCGAGGTAGGGTACGAGCAGTACTTC.

The CDR3 DNA reads as TGCGCCAGCAGCCAAGATTTGAGGGGTAGGTCCACAGATACGCAGTATTTT. Amino acid sequence: CASSQDLRGRSTDTQYF. The rearrangement joins TRBV4-1 to TRBJ2-3; D is possibly TRBD1 or TRBD2 (5 bases each). The V and J ends lost 0 bases and 2 bases respectively, with 15 bases between them. CDR1 is MGHRA and CDR2 is YSYEKL in the germline V gene. The CDR3 totals 17 residues.

The chain joins TRBV9 to TRBJ2-3; D perhaps matches TRBD1 (5 bases). Germline assignment: CDR1 SGDLS and CDR2 YYNGEE. CDR3 size: 15 residues. V lost 0 bases, J lost 7 bases, and 15 bases lay in between. This CDR3 is CASSVDGSKGNTQYF. As DNA, the CDR3 is TGTGCCAGCAGCGTAGATGGTTCGAAGGGGAATACGCAGTATTTT.

This clonotype was detected a few times. This sequence joins TRBV6-5 and TRBJ2-5; 9 nucleotides agree with TRBD2. The CDR3 length is 17 residues. The germline CDR1 and CDR2 sequences are MNHEY and SVGAGI. V dropped 0 bases and J dropped 3; count of bases not matched to a gene: 8. The CDR3 DNA is TGTGCCAGCAGTTACTCAGGGGTAGCGGGGGCTAAAGAGACCCAGTACTTC. This translates into CASSYSGVAGAKETQYF.

Turning to this clonotype: Compared with germline, one end of the junction differs, possibly owing to a read error. The CDR3 DNA sequence: TGTGCCAGCAGTTTAAGTCGCGGTAGCGGGGGGCCTCGGGGTTGGTTT. It yields the protein CASSLSRGSGGPRGWF. The rearrangement links TRBV28 to TRBJ2-3; 10 nucleotides line up with TRBD2. The V gene's germline CDR1 is MDHEN and CDR2 SYDVKM. This CDR3 contains 16 residues. Complete variable domain (other parts from reference TRBV28 and TRBJ2-3): DVKVTQSSRYLVKRTGEKVFLECVQDMDHENMFWYRQDPGLGLRLIYFSYDVKMKEKGDIPEGYSVSREKKERFSLILESASTNQTSMYLCASSLSRGSGGPRGWFGPGTRLTVL.

A few counts support this clonotype. V and J are TRBV5-1 and TRBJ2-3, with TRBD1 matching over 10 bases. The ends lost 7 bases at V and 0 bases at J; junction bases unmatched: 14. CDR1 is SGHRS, CDR2 YFSETQ, per germline. The CDR3 sequence is 18 residues long. This CDR3 is CASGLRGTGAKSTDTQYF. CDR3 sequence (DNA): TGCGCCAGCGGGCTTCGGGGGACAGGGGCGAAAAGCACAGATACGCAGTATTTT.

This clonotype showed up just once. The rearrangement links TRBV20-1 to TRBJ2-4; the D gene is possibly TRBD2 (6 bases). The CDR3 loop spans 18 amino acids. The ends were cut back, 3 bases at V and 0 bases at J, with 21 bases in the middle. Germline CDR1 DFQATT, CDR2 SNEGSKA (reference sequence). CDR3 nucleotides: TGCAGTGCTAGTTTCCCGGAGGCGGGGCGACTAGCCAAAAACATTCAGTACTTC. Translated, it gives CSASFPEAGRLAKNIQYF.

V usage is TRBV4-1 and J usage is TRBJ2-2, with D possibly matching TRBD1 (5 bases). Germline V CDR1 and CDR2: MGHRA, YSYEKL. V was pared by 9 bases and J by 7 bases, with 15 bases between. The CDR3 is made up of 13 amino acids. The CDR3 DNA reads as TGCGCCAGTATGCAGGGATTCAACGGGGAGCTGTTTTTT. This translates into CASMQGFNGELFF.

This clonotype came up many times. The chain recombines TRBV5-1 with TRBJ2-1, with D tentatively TRBD1 (6 bases). The germline V gene encodes CDR1 SGHRS and CDR2 YFSETQ. The CDR3 contains 15 residues. V lost 0 bases and J lost 4, with 11 bases in between. CDR3 bases: TGCGCCAGCAGCTTGGAGACAGGAGTATACAATGAGCAGTTCTTC. It codes for CASSLETGVYNEQFF.

This clonotype came up many times. The V call is TRBV7-6, the J call TRBJ2-3; tentatively, D is TRBD1 or TRBD2 (5 bases each). Trimming shortened V by 6 bases and J by 6 bases, and 13 bases separated the two germline ends. Germline V CDR1 and CDR2: SGHVS, FNYEAQ. This CDR3 is built from 13 residues. CDR3 sequence (DNA): TGTGCCAGCAGTTTGGGGGTAACGGATACGCAGTATTTT. It translates to CASSLGVTDTQYF.

The chain employs TRBV12-3 or TRBV12-4 and TRBJ1-3; D ambiguous. This CDR3 spans 14 amino acids. Trimming took off 2 bases at V and 4 bases at J, with 9 bases between the two ends. CDR3 nucleotide sequence: TGTGCCAGCAGTTTAAGGACCCCGGGAAACACCATATATTTT. Its protein is CASSLRTPGNTIYF.

The sample holds a few counts of this clonotype. V gene TRBV2 combines with J gene TRBJ2-5, with D perhaps matching TRBD1 (5 bases). The CDR3 loop spans 12 amino acids. Trimming took 7 bases from V and 2 from J, leaving 8 bases between them. The germline CDR1 and CDR2 sequences are SNHLY and FYNNEI. CDR3 sequence (DNA): TGTGCCAGCACCCCAGGGCAAGAGACCCAGTACTTC. Amino acid sequence: CASTPGQETQYF.

The V and J genes are TRBV7-6 and TRBJ2-7; no reliable D call. This CDR3 has 14 residues. V lost 2 bases to trimming and J lost 1 base, with 9 bases between them. The germline V gene encodes CDR1 SGHVS and CDR2 FNYEAQ. DNA for the CDR3: TGTGCCAGCAGCTTATGGGGTACATCCTACGAGCAGTACTTC. Amino acids: CASSLWGTSYEQYF.

V is TRBV9 and J is TRBJ1-2; 7 bases are a match to TRBD1. Germline V gene lookup returns CDR1 SGDLS and CDR2 YYNGEE. This CDR3 spans 14 amino acids. With 4 bases clipped from V and 4 bases from J, the junction kept 7 bases outside the gene matches. This CDR3 is CASSTTGQFYGYTF. CDR3 bases: TGTGCCAGCAGCACCACGGGACAGTTCTATGGCTACACCTTC.

The chain has TRBV24-1 and TRBJ2-3, with D hard to call. The CDR3 covers 14 residues. The V end was cut by 3 bases, the J end by 3 bases, with 9 bases between. Germline loops: CDR1 KGHDR, CDR2 SFDVKD. Here the CDR3 DNA reads TGTGCCACCAGTGATGTGGGTATGACAGATACGCAGTATTTT. Its protein is CATSDVGMTDTQYF.

At least ten counts were recorded for this clonotype. This chain links TRBV5-5 with TRBJ1-2, with 8 bases lining up with TRBD1. V was pared by 3 bases and J by 4 bases, with 2 bases of the junction left unmatched. The germline V gene encodes CDR1 SGHKS and CDR2 YYEKEE (reference sequence). CDR3 size: 13 residues. This CDR3 is CASSSTGGYGYTF. The CDR3 DNA reads as TGTGCCAGCAGCTCTACAGGGGGCTATGGCTACACCTTC.

The genes are TRBV4-2 and TRBJ1-1, with D tentatively TRBD1 (5 bases). The germline V and J ends were trimmed by 4 bases and 6 bases, with 15 bases remaining between them. Germline V gives CDR1 LGHNA, CDR2 YNFKEQ. The CDR3 totals 14 residues. This chain's CDR3 is CASSRGGVLPEAFF. The CDR3 DNA follows: TGTGCCAGCAGCCGGGGAGGGGTTCTCCCTGAAGCTTTCTTT.

V usage is TRBV11-2 and J usage is TRBJ2-2; 11 nucleotides match TRBD2. Germline CDR1 reads SGHAT; CDR2 reads FQNNGV. V lost 6 bases and J lost 4; bases outside the gene matches: 13. The CDR3 contains 18 residues. The CDR3 is CASSHPAILAGVTGELFF. Here the CDR3 DNA reads TGTGCCAGCAGTCATCCTGCAATACTAGCGGGAGTCACCGGGGAGCTGTTTTTT.

This clonotype was counted many times. The V gene is TRBV27, the J gene TRBJ1-6; no clear D gene. This CDR3 comprises 17 residues. Germline CDR1 is MNHEY and CDR2 is SMNVEV (reference sequence). Trimming pared 2 bases from V and 1 base from J, leaving 12 bases between. Written as DNA, the CDR3 is TGTGCCAGCAGTTTAAGGCAGGATCGATCCTATAATTCACCCCTCCACTTT. Protein sequence: CASSLRQDRSYNSPLHF.

The V gene is TRBV6-2 or TRBV6-3, the J gene TRBJ1-1; no clear D. The V gene's germline CDR1 is MNHEY and CDR2 SVGEGT. The V end lost 4 bases, the J end lost 1 base, and 13 bases lay between the germline ends. This CDR3 comprises 15 residues. CDR3 sequence: CASSFPSGGNTEAFF. CDR3 coding DNA: TGTGCCAGCAGTTTCCCAAGTGGAGGGAACACTGAAGCTTTCTTT.

The chain joins TRBV12-3 or TRBV12-4 to TRBJ2-7, with D maybe TRBD2 (5 bases). This CDR3 has 16 residues. Trimming stripped 5 bases from V and 3 bases from J, with 20 bases between. The CDR3 sequence is CASSSRGVRTGYEQYF. CDR3 nucleotides: TGTGCCAGCAGTAGCCGGGGAGTGAGAACGGGCTACGAGCAGTACTTC.

CDR3 nucleotide sequence: TGTGCCACCAGCAACCGACGGACAGGCCATTCGCTCTCTGGGGCCAACGTCCTGACTTTC. This translates into CATSNRRTGHSLSGANVLTF. This chain links TRBV15 with TRBJ2-6; TRBD1 matches at 7 bases. Germline V gene lookup returns CDR1 LNHNV and CDR2 YYDKDF (reference sequence). This CDR3 is 20 amino acids long. V gave up 4 bases and J gave up 0 bases; unmatched junction bases: 15.

The chain employs TRBV29-1 and TRBJ2-3; D may be TRBD2 (6 bases). The CDR3 sequence is 13 residues long. Germline V gives CDR1 SQVTM, CDR2 ANQGSEA. V shed 5 bases and J shed 2 bases, with 11 bases lying between them. The CDR3 region has the DNA TGCAGCGTTATTTGCGGGGTCACAGATACGCAGTATTTT. Protein: CSVICGVTDTQYF.

This clonotype was observed a few times. The CDR3 DNA follows: TGTGCCAGCAGTTACTCGGTTGGGTACACCGGGGAGCTGTTTTTT. It translates to CASSYSVGYTGELFF. The chain links TRBV6-5 to TRBJ2-2; D remains ambiguous. V gave up 0 bases and J gave up 3 bases, with 8 bases separating them. Germline values: CDR1 MNHEY, CDR2 SVGAGI. The CDR3 extends over 15 amino acids.

The V gene is TRBV28, the J gene TRBJ2-5; 9 bases are a match to TRBD2. Germline assignment: CDR1 MDHEN and CDR2 SYDVKM. V was clipped by 3 bases and J by 1 base; unmatched bases: 3. The CDR3 spans 15 residues. The CDR3 nucleotides are TGTGCCAGCAGTTTTCAGACTAGCGGCCAAGAGACCCAGTACTTC. It is translated as CASSFQTSGQETQYF.

This clonotype was observed a handful of times. V usage is TRBV20-1 and J usage is TRBJ2-1; 10 positions match TRBD2. CDR3 length equals 16 residues. V lost 2 bases and J lost 0; bases outside the gene matches: 4. The germline gives CDR1 DFQATT, CDR2 SNEGSKA (reference sequence). The CDR3 DNA reads TGCAGTGCTAGAAGGACTAGCGGAAGCTCCTACAATGAGCAGTTCTTC. The encoded protein is CSARRTSGSSYNEQFF.